The T cell receptor (beta chain) under discussion was sequenced for a study of T-cell memory formation after mild COVID-19. J gave up 6 bases and V 3 bases, and 9 bases lay outside the gene matches. This CDR3 is 15 amino acids long. The germline V gene has CDR1 DFQATT and CDR2 SNEGSKA (reference sequence). TCRdb called the 5' RACE reads again in MiXCR, with one record for every CDR3 protein. Among fewer than 300,000 distinct CDR3 sequences listed, around 17% were seen once. This rearrangement joins TRBV20-1 to TRBJ1-5; 9 bases fit TRBD1. This TCR derives from a man younger than 35 who had mild COVID-19 (a few samples of this study predate the infection). Cell type and time point are not known. The specimen sequenced was PBMCs or a T cell subset sorted from them (not recorded which). CDR3 DNA sequence: TGCAGTGCTAGTCAGGGACAGGGATTTGGTCAGCCCCAGCATTTT. Translation: CSASQGQGFGQPQHF.